These 23 T cell receptor beta chains share one sample of origin, sequenced in a study of T-cell memory formation after mild COVID-19. TCRdb reprocessed the 5' RACE reads with MiXCR, giving one entry per CDR3 protein. The sample records 50,000 to 70,000 distinct CDR3 sequences, 10% to 15% being singletons. Sequencing was carried out using PBMCs or a T cell subset sorted from them (not recorded which). These receptors were collected from a man aged 18 to 29 who had mild COVID-19 (a few samples of this study predate the infection). Cell type and time point are not known.

This clonotype was detected only a few times. V usage is TRBV11-2 and J usage is TRBJ2-3; no firm D call. CDR1 SGHAT and CDR2 FQNNGV come from the germline V gene. V was clipped by 5 bases and J by 0 bases, with 18 bases between them. CDR3 length: 17 residues. The CDR3 is CASSPRPTAGSTDTQYF. The CDR3 DNA reads TGTGCCAGCAGCCCCCGTCCTACCGCTGGAAGCACAGATACGCAGTATTTT.

This clonotype has just a few counts. The V gene is TRBV19, the J gene TRBJ1-1; possible D gene TRBD1, 5 bases. Trimming took off 7 bases at V and 0 bases at J, with 9 bases between the two ends. This CDR3 is built from 13 residues. CDR1 is LNHDA and CDR2 is SQIVND in the germline V gene (reference sequence). CDR3 in amino acids: CASTGHLNTEAFF. Here the CDR3 DNA reads TGTGCCAGTACAGGACACTTGAACACTGAAGCTTTCTTT.

This clonotype has a count of ten or more. CDR3 sequence reads: CASTEEAGANIQYF. The CDR3 region has the DNA TGTGCCAGCACTGAGGAGGCAGGGGCGAACATTCAGTACTTC. The chain joins TRBV2 to TRBJ2-4; maybe TRBD1 (6 bases). Germline-derived CDR1 and CDR2 are SNHLY and FYNNEI. Trimming removed 7 bases at V and 7 bases at J, with 17 bases between. This CDR3 contains 14 residues.

The V call is TRBV23-1, the J call TRBJ1-1, with 8 positions matching TRBD1. TRBV23-1 is annotated as an ORF whose role is uncertain. Trimming removed 2 bases from V and 3 bases from J; junction bases left unmatched: 17. The CDR3 totals 19 residues. The CDR3 DNA sequence: TGCGCCAGCAGTCAAGTCTCCCCCCGGGGACAGGCTGGGGACACTGAAGCTTTCTTT. Translation gives CASSQVSPRGQAGDTEAFF.

The sample holds a few counts of this clonotype. This chain's CDR3 is CASSFSRNTEAFF. CDR3 DNA sequence: TGTGCCAGCAGTTTTTCGAGGAACACTGAAGCTTTCTTT. The chain employs TRBV27 and TRBJ1-1; D is ambiguous. Trimming stripped 3 bases from V and 1 base from J, with 6 bases between. Germline V gives CDR1 MNHEY, CDR2 SMNVEV (reference sequence). The length of the CDR3 is 13 residues.

This clonotype was recorded many times. The chain employs TRBV29-1 and TRBJ1-1, with D possibly being TRBD1 (5 bases). The germline CDR1 and CDR2 sequences are SQVTM and ANQGSEA. Between the trimmed V and J ends, which lost 3 bases and 1 base, there was a span of 12 bases. The CDR3 sequence is 14 residues long. The CDR3 bases are TGCAGCGTTGATACGACAGAGGGGAACACTGAAGCTTTCTTT. As protein: CSVDTTEGNTEAFF.

This clonotype came up a few times. The chain employs TRBV11-2 and TRBJ2-3, with D possibly TRBD1 on 8 matching bases. The CDR3 contains 15 residues. The V end was cut by 4 bases, the J end by 4 bases, with 15 bases between. Germline lookup yields CDR1 SGHAT and CDR2 FQNNGV. The CDR3 loop is CASSSYRGRADTQYF. The CDR3, as DNA: TGTGCCAGCAGCTCCTACAGGGGGAGGGCAGATACGCAGTATTTT.

This clonotype was seen many times. The rearrangement links TRBV6-4 to TRBJ2-3; D not resolved. The CDR3 spans 16 residues. V lost 0 bases to trimming and J lost 0 bases, with 10 bases between them. Germline CDR1 and CDR2: MRHNA and SNTAGT. The CDR3 is CASSDSMASSTDTQYF. The CDR3 nucleotides are TGTGCCAGCAGTGACTCAATGGCCTCTAGCACAGATACGCAGTATTTT.

This clonotype was counted ten times or more. The genes are TRBV4-2 and TRBJ2-2; 9 nucleotides match TRBD1. V dropped 0 bases and J dropped 3; count of bases not matched to a gene: 5. The length of the CDR3 is 17 residues. Germline V gene lookup returns CDR1 LGHNA and CDR2 YNFKEQ. The chain's CDR3 is CASSQDGGQGDTGELFF. In nucleotides, the CDR3 is TGTGCCAGCAGCCAAGATGGGGGACAGGGAGACACCGGGGAGCTGTTTTTT.

Many counts were recorded for this clonotype. The V gene is TRBV12-3 or TRBV12-4, the J gene TRBJ2-2; TRBD2 agrees at 7 bases. V lost 5 bases to trimming and J lost 9 bases; unmatched junction nucleotides: 9. The CDR3 is made up of 14 amino acids. Written as DNA, the CDR3 is TGTGCCAGCAGTCCTGGACTAGTTAGCCGGGAGCTGTTTTTT. It is translated as CASSPGLVSRELFF.

The table lists this clonotype with many counts. The rearrangement links TRBV4-3 to TRBJ1-1, with unresolved D. This CDR3 has 13 residues. With 1 base removed from V and 0 bases from J, the gap between germline ends came to 3 bases. Germline assignment: CDR1 LGHNA and CDR2 YSLEER. The DNA for the CDR3 is TGCGCCAGCAGCCAAGGCGTGAACACTGAAGCTTTCTTT. Its protein product is CASSQGVNTEAFF.

This clonotype was seen only a few times. This chain joins TRBV12-3 or TRBV12-4 and TRBJ2-2; D possibly uses TRBD1 or TRBD2 (5 bases each). Trimming stripped 10 bases from V and 4 bases from J, with 10 bases between. This CDR3 region has 12 residues. The CDR3 DNA follows: TGTGCCACCGGGACCGGCACCGGGGAGCTGTTTTTT. It is translated as CATGTGTGELFF.

This clonotype was counted at least ten times. J is TRBJ2-3 and V is TRBV5-1; D is unclear. The V end was cut by 0 bases, the J end by 4 bases, with 15 bases between. This CDR3 spans 16 amino acids. From germline, CDR1 is SGHRS and CDR2 YFSETQ. The chain's CDR3 is CASSLVGLGSADTQYF. The CDR3 DNA reads TGCGCCAGCAGCTTGGTTGGATTGGGGTCCGCAGATACGCAGTATTTT.

V gene TRBV9 combines with J gene TRBJ2-3, with 13 bases fitting TRBD2. CDR1 SGDLS and CDR2 YYNGEE come from the germline V gene. Trimming removed 4 bases from V and 1 base from J; junction bases left unmatched: 6. The CDR3 is made up of 17 amino acids. The CDR3 DNA sequence: TGTGCCAGCAGCATCCCCGGACTAGCGGGGGGCACAGATACGCAGTATTTT. Amino acid sequence: CASSIPGLAGGTDTQYF.

V gene TRBV2 combines with J gene TRBJ2-7, with 7 bases that match TRBD1. The CDR3 sequence is 18 residues long. V gave up 5 bases and J gave up 3 bases; unmatched junction bases: 19. In germline, CDR1 is SNHLY, CDR2 FYNNEI. The DNA for the CDR3 is TGTGCCAGCAGTCCCCCCTCCGGGACAGAACATTACTACTACGAGCAGTACTTC. Protein: CASSPPSGTEHYYYEQYF.

DNA of the CDR3: TGTGCCAGCACCCCGGGCGGGGTAGGGGATACGCAGTATTTT. Residues: CASTPGGVGDTQYF. The genes are TRBV12-3 or TRBV12-4 and TRBJ2-3, with D tentatively TRBD2 (6 bases). Trimming removed 7 bases from V and 6 bases from J, with 17 bases in between. The CDR3 covers 14 residues.

The V gene is TRBV2, the J gene TRBJ2-6; weak D call: TRBD1 (5 bases). CDR3 length: 14 residues. Trimming stripped 10 bases from V and 1 base from J, with 11 bases between. Germline assignment: CDR1 SNHLY and CDR2 FYNNEI. The CDR3 DNA is TGTGCCACTACCAGGGAATCTGGGGCCAACGTCCTGACTTTC. It specifies CATTRESGANVLTF.

This clonotype has more than one count but fewer than ten. J is TRBJ2-3 and V is TRBV4-3, with 13 bases matching TRBD2. This CDR3 spans 16 amino acids. The trim removed 4 bases at V and 4 bases at J, leaving 5 bases unmatched. CDR1 and CDR2 (germline): LGHNA, YSLEER. The CDR3 sequence is CASSPELAGGPDTQYF. For the CDR3, the DNA is TGCGCCAGCAGCCCCGAACTAGCGGGGGGGCCAGATACGCAGTATTTT.

The V and J genes are TRBV4-3 and TRBJ1-2, with a tentative D call TRBD1 (5 bases). The germline gives CDR1 LGHNA, CDR2 YSLEER. The CDR3 has 14 amino acids. V lost 0 bases and J 7 bases, leaving 12 bases between the germline ends. This chain's CDR3 is CASSQDTGAGGYTF. DNA of the CDR3: TGCGCCAGCAGCCAAGATACCGGGGCTGGTGGCTACACCTTC.

This clonotype was detected only a few times. The gene calls are TRBV28 and TRBJ2-3; possibly TRBD2 for D (7 bases). Germline CDR1 and CDR2: MDHEN and SYDVKM. CDR3 size: 17 residues. V was trimmed by 1 base and J by 3 bases, leaving 17 bases between them. The DNA for the CDR3 is TGTGCCAGCAGTTTATCGGGGGCGGGGGTCTGGACAGATACGCAGTATTTT. Its protein is CASSLSGAGVWTDTQYF.

The sample holds many counts of this clonotype. V is TRBV6-6 and J is TRBJ1-4, with D perhaps matching TRBD1 (5 bases). Germline CDR1 and CDR2: MNHNY and SVGAGI (reference sequence). V shed 7 bases and J shed 11 bases, with 20 bases lying between them. This CDR3 contains 14 residues. The CDR3 region is CASTTSWGEVKLFF. CDR3 nucleotides: TGTGCCAGCACCACCAGTTGGGGGGAGGTCAAACTGTTTTTT.

The J gene is TRBJ2-2, the V gene TRBV7-3; possible D gene TRBD1, 5 bases. Deletions cut 2 bases from V and 0 bases from J, with 10 bases between. Germline CDR1 is SGHTA and CDR2 is FQGTGA. This CDR3 is 16 amino acids long. The CDR3 spells CASSLSGRANTGELFF. CDR3 DNA: TGTGCCAGCAGCTTATCAGGGCGAGCGAACACCGGGGAGCTGTTTTTT.

This clonotype was counted only a few times. The chain couples TRBV20-1 to TRBJ1-1, with a weak D call TRBD1 (5 bases). Trimming cost V 0 bases and J 4 bases, with 15 bases left between them. The germline V gene has CDR1 DFQATT and CDR2 SNEGSKA (reference sequence). The CDR3 covers 15 residues. The CDR3 reads CSARDQGWRGTEAFF. For the CDR3, the DNA is TGCAGTGCTAGAGATCAAGGGTGGAGGGGCACTGAAGCTTTCTTT.